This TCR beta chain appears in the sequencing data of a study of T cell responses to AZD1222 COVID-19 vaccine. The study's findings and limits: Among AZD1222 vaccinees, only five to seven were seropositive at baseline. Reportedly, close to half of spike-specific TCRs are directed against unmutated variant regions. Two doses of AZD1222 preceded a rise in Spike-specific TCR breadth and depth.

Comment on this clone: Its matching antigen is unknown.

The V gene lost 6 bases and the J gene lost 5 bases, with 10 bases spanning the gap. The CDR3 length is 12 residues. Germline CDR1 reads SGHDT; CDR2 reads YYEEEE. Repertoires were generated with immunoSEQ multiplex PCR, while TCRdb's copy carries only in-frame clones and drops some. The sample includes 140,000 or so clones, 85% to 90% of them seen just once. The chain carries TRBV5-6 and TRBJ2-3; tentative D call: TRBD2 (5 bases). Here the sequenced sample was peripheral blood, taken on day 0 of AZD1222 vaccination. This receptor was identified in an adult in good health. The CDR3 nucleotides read TGTGCCAGCACCAAGACTATAGATACGCAGTATTTT. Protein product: CASTKTIDTQYF.